This T cell receptor (beta chain) emerged from a study of shared clonotypes between healthy human individuals (dated by TCRdb to about 2020). About the investigation overall: The cohort comprised a couple of women and three men aged 18 to 49 years. For each donor, CD4 naive and CD4 memory were each given three plates, CD8 naive was given two plates, and CD8 memory was given one plate. Different laboratories and diverse techniques were used to prepare libraries and sequence TCR repertoires, to increase sequencing depth and limit assay-specific biases. To estimate repertoire size and how much clonotypes are shared between individuals, the study performed deep sequencing of blood TCR repertoires from roughly five healthy adults. Leukapheresis yielded between about 0.85 and 9 billion PBMCs per donor. Beyond this particular receptor, the publication reports: When a handful of donors were compared, the shared fraction of clonotypes was around 5% for naive CD4, roughly 3.4% for naive CD8, roughly 2.5% for memory CD4, and 0.3% to 0.5% for memory CD8. Sampling was restricted to blood, and TCR repertoires in tissue are likely to differ from TCR repertoires in blood. Even with the large sequencing depth, rarefaction of the sorted-subset datasets indicated that sequencing was incomplete. The small number of donors limited the genetic and exposure-history diversity represented. Pairwise subsampling led to the expectation that sequencing depth would affect the degree of clonotype sharing among donors. Naive subsets generally had larger estimated clonotype richness than memory subsets. Clonotypes shared by all four sorted-subset donors showed higher generation probabilities than non-shared clonotypes.

Comments on this clone: The specificity of this receptor is unknown. The input lacks base qualities; no much larger clone sits a single base away.

From the germline V gene (reference sequence), CDR1 is SGHNT and CDR2 is YYREEE. V is cut by 4 bases and J by 5 bases, and the space between the germline ends is 16 bases. The CDR3 measures 14 amino acids from cysteine to phenylalanine. Only the CDR3 DNA stays, 42 bases, in frame from base 1. Donors were healthy HIV-negative adults with no recently reported acute infections or vaccinations. Every donor was a Caucasian adult residing in Nashville, Tennessee, USA. Magnetic negative selection was used to enrich CD4+ T cells, after which naive cells were positively selected on CD45RA and the negative fraction became the memory subset. Blood was obtained by leukapheresis, after which PBMCs were separated by Ficoll-Histopaque density gradient centrifugation and cryopreserved in liquid nitrogen vapor phase. Analytical flow cytometry was used to check the purity and quantity of each magnetically sorted T cell population. Genomic DNA was isolated from each sorted fraction and quantified by UV absorbance on a Nanodrop 2000c.

Using the deep immunoSEQ assay, multiplex PCR amplified TCR CDR3 regions from genomic DNA. Extracted genomic DNA from each cell subset was distributed evenly across all wells of several immunoSEQ 96-well plates, and each plate was treated as a replicate. For sorted subsets, each replicate PCR was loaded with 200 ng genomic DNA, equivalent to roughly 30,000 T cell genomes. The purified libraries were quantified using a Qubit 3.0 fluorometer, sized with a Bioanalyzer 2100, and then quantified again using the KAPA Library Quantification kit. A separate single-read 150-cycle Illumina NextSeq 550 flow cell was used to sequence each immunoSEQ 96-well plate. The original methods were these. Because the immunoSEQ output included only junctional sequences and no quality scores, the filtering could not be the same as the filtering used for full-length reads. To assign V/J genes and CDR3, sequences were annotated against IMGT germline references using PyIR, a Python wrapper for IgBLAST v1.9. Any read was removed if the V/J assignment was weak (E-value above 1e-6), the CDR3 was missing, or the read contained stop codons, out-of-frame junctions, or ambiguous translated residues. V3J clonotypes were defined as sequences sharing an identical inferred V gene, J gene, and CDR3 amino acid sequence. The percentage overlap between two repertoires was calculated by dividing the number of shared unique clonotypes by the size of the smaller repertoire. Richness of each repertoire was evaluated using RTK rarefaction, the Chao1 estimator, and Recon v2.1 estimates of unobserved clonotypes. Generation probabilities for all TCRbeta clonotypes obtained by the gDNA method from a handful of donors were computed using OLGA. Entries here come from immuneACCESS through TCRdb and include only in-frame sequences with V and J called. Some clones fail to appear in such tables; in the studies checked, an unresolved V gene covers under half of the shortfall, and the cause of the remainder is unknown. That table furnishes V, J and clone size, whereas the DNA furnished D and trimming. This sample gives about 1.5 million clones in total; roughly 96% of them show up just once. The ten largest clonotypes hold roughly 1.2% of the sample.

This sequence was found in a man aged 25-45 years in good health. Sequenced material: naive CD4+ T cells sorted from blood. In the paper's terms, the cell subset or site label means: CD45RA+ positively selected. The chain joins TRBV5-4 to TRBJ2-7; perhaps TRBD2 is the D gene, with 6 bases matching. The nucleotide sequence reads as follows: TGTGCCAGCAGCCGCCGGGAGTCGGGGCACGAGCAGTACTTC. Translated, this gives CASSRRESGHEQYF.